This T cell receptor beta chain was identified during a study of blood T cell repertoires in COVID-19. Study-wide context: Some COVID-19 samples were acute and others convalescent; all came from the United States, Italy and Spain. PBMCs, B-cell-depleted T cells, or T cells provided the cDNA or gDNA that made up the material.

TCRdb's copy holds only in-frame clones and misses some; the assay was immunoSEQ multiplex PCR. The sample lists 300,000 to 400,000 clones, approximately 86% seen once, with under 8.5% in the top ten. The germline V gene encodes CDR1 SGHDN and CDR2 FVKESK. This CDR3 spans 15 amino acids. V lost 3 bases to trimming and J lost 2 bases, with 13 bases between them. The TCR sequence derives from a woman aged 60-70 years with COVID-19, enrolled during active disease. Sequencing was done on a sample of peripheral blood. This chain links TRBV14 with TRBJ1-1; D ambiguous. The CDR3 protein is CASSHNSRKNTEAFF. The DNA of the CDR3 is TGTGCCAGCAGCCACAACAGCAGAAAAAACACTGAAGCTTTCTTT.